The source of this T cell receptor beta chain is a study of blood T cell repertoires in COVID-19. Whole-study context: The samples span acute and convalescent COVID-19 from the United States, Italy and Spain. T cells, B-cell-depleted T cells, or PBMCs supplied cDNA or gDNA.

The repertoire was sequenced with immunoSEQ multiplex PCR; TCRdb's copy has only in-frame clones and lacks some. The table records 300,000 to 400,000 clones, 85% of them present only once. The germline V gene encodes CDR1 MNHEY and CDR2 SMNVEV (reference sequence). Trimming left V 3 bases short and J 5 bases short, with 10 bases between. The CDR3 length is 13 residues. The sequence was obtained from a human donor in a cohort sampled during active COVID-19. The chain combines TRBV27 with TRBJ1-2; tentatively, D is TRBD1 (5 bases). Sequencing was performed on peripheral blood. The CDR3 region has the DNA TGTGCCAGCAGTTTTTCGGGGGTTTATGGCTACACCTTC. Protein sequence: CASSFSGVYGYTF.